Reported below is one T cell receptor beta chain. Clones were sequenced by immunoSEQ multiplex PCR, and TCRdb holds only the in-frame ones, with some missing. The table includes 89,000 or so clones, approximately 91% detected once. The data were obtained in a study of T cell changes during pregnancy in multiple sclerosis. Unmatched junction bases numbered 11, after V lost 6 bases and J lost 0 bases. CDR1 is SEHNR, CDR2 FQNEAQ, per germline (reference sequence). CDR3 length equals 19 residues. This rearrangement joins TRBV7-9 to TRBJ2-1, with 13 bases matching TRBD2. Sequenced here: PBMCs, sampled in the first trimester of pregnancy. The source of this sequence is a female donor in good health, serving as a control in a pregnancy study. Some clones in this sample may be carry-over from other donors' samples. CDR3 loop: CASRIGLAGAKSSYNEQFF. DNA for the CDR3: TGTGCCAGCAGGATAGGACTAGCGGGAGCGAAGAGCTCCTACAATGAGCAGTTCTTC.